Included here is one TCR beta chain sequence, with context. Its cognate antigen has yet to be identified. Qualities for individual bases were not recorded, and no much larger clone is one base off. The data belong to a study of T-cell reconstitution after alpha-beta-depleted transplantation in children (dated by TCRdb to the mid-2010s). About the study as a whole: The study quantitatively tracked T-cell immune reconstitution after TCRalphabeta/CD19-depleted allogeneic hematopoietic cell transplantation in children using TCR repertoire profiling. Broader findings and caveats from the paper: The frequencies of hyperexpanded clones fell over the following months, and after one year, T-cell counts and TCRbeta diversity were mostly attributed to newly produced T cells. About two months after transplant, the apparently early recovery of alphabetaT-cell counts reportedly depended on just several hundred clones that had expanded rapidly and came from non-depleted graft cells. In some patients, the high TCRbeta diversity seen at day 60 was put down to recipient T cells and intrathymic progenitors that had survived conditioning.

This specimen's treatment or condition label, per the study, means: allogeneic hematopoietic cell transplantation with graft depleted of TCRalphabeta T cells and CD19 B cells. Transplant recipients were children who received TCRalphabeta/CD19-depleted allogeneic hematopoietic cell grafts. Libraries were made using PCR. TCRdb records Illumina HiSeq 2500 as the sequencer. TCR library preparation used molecular barcoding, with unique molecular identifiers applied to normalize quantification of the TCRbeta repertoire. TCRdb reanalyzed the raw reads on its own, using fastp at Q25 for trimming and MiXCR for clone calling, and kept in-frame beta chains. Each CDR3 protein appears once, grouped with its most common genes and DNA. The sample yields around 490,000 distinct CDR3 sequences; about an eighth were counted once. Clones ranked in the top ten supply about 14% of the sample. Here the sequenced sample was PBMCs, mostly from graft donor cells, taken 180 days after TCRalphabeta/CD19-depleted stem cell transplant. The sequence derives from a female patient younger than 10 who had a stem cell transplant for aplastic anemia, so the T cells may come from the graft donor.

CDR3 sequence: CASSRGRQFF. The bases are TGTGCCAGCAGCCGCGGAAGGCAGTTCTTC. The rearranged chain carries TRBV7-9 and TRBJ2-1, with no confidently assigned D gene. The CDR3 numbers 10 residues from cysteine through phenylalanine. CDR3 DNA is the only sequence kept; it has 30 bases, read in frame from the first base. In the germline V gene (reference sequence), CDR1 corresponds to SEHNR and CDR2 to FQNEAQ. The V and J ends are trimmed by 5 bases and 12 bases, leaving 8 bases between them.